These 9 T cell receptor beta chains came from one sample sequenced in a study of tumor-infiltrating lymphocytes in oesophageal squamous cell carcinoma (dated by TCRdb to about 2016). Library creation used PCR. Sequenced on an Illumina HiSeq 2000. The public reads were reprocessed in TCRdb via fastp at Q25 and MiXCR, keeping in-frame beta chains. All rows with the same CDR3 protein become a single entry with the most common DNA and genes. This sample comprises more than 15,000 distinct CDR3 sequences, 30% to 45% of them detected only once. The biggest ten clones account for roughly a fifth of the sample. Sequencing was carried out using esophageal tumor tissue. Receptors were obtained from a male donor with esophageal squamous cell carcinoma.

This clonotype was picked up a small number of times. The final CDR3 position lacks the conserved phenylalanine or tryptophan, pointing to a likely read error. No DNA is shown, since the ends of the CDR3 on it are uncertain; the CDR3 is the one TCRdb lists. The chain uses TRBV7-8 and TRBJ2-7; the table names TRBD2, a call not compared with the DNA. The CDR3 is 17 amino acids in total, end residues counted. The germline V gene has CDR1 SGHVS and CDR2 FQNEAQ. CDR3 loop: CASSSRDYPPREQYFGS.

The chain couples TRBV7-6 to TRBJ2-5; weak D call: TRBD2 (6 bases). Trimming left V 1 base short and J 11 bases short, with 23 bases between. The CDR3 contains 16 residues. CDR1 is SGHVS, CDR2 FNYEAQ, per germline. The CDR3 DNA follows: TGTGCCAGCAGCTTAGTCGGGACTGGAGCCTACAATGAGCAGTACTTC. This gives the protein CASSLVGTGAYNEQYF.

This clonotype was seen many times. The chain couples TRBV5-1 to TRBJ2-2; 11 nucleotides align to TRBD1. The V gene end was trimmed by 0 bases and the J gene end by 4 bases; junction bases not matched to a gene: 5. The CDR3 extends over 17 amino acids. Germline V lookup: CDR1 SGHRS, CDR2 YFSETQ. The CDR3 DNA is TGCGCCAGCAGCTTGGGGACAGGGGGCTACGGCACCGGGGAGCTGTTTTTT. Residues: CASSLGTGGYGTGELFF.

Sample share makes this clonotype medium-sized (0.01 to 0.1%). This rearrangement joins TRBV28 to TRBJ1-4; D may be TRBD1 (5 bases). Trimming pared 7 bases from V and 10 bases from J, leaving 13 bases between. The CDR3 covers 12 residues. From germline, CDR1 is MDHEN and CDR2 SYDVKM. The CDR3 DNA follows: TGTGCCAGCACCCCACCAAGGGGAAAACTGTTTTTT. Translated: CASTPPRGKLFF.

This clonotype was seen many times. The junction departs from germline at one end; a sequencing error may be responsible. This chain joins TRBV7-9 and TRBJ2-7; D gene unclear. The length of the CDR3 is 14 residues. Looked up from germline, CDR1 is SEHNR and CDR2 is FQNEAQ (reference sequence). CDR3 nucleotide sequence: TGTGCCAGCAGCTTGGACCTTTGGGATTCACCCCTCCACTTC. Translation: CASSLDLWDSPLHF.

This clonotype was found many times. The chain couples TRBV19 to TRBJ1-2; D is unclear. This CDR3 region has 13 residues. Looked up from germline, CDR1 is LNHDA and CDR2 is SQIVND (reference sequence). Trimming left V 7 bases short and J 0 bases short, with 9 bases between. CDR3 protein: CASTNGANYGYTF. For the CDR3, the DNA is TGTGCCAGTACTAACGGAGCTAACTATGGCTACACCTTC.

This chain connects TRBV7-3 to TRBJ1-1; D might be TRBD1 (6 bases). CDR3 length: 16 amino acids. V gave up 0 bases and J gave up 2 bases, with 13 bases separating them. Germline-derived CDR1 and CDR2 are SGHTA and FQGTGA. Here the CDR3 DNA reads TGTGCCAGCAGCTTAACGAGGCCAGGGGCAAACACTGAAGCTTTCTTT. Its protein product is CASSLTRPGANTEAFF.

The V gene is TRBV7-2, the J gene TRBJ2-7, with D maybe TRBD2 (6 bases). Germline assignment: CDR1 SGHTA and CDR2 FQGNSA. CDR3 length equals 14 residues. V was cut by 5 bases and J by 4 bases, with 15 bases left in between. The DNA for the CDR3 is TGTGCCAGCAGCCCCGCCGGGAGCCCATACGAGCAGTACTTC. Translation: CASSPAGSPYEQYF. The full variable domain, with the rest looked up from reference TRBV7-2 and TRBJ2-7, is GAGVSQSPSNKVTEKGKDVELRCDPISGHTALYWYRQSLGQGLEFLIYFQGNSAPDKSGLPSDRFSAERTGGSVSTLTIQRTQQEDSAVYLCASSPAGSPYEQYFGPGTRLTVT.

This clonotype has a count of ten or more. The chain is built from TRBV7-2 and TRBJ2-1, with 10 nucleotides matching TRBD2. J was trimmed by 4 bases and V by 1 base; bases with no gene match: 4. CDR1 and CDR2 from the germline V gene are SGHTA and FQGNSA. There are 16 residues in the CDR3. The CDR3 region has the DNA TGTGCCAGCAGCTTAGGCAGGACTAGCGGATACAATGAGCAGTTCTTC. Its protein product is CASSLGRTSGYNEQFF. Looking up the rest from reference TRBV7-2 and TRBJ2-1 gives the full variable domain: GAGVSQSPSNKVTEKGKDVELRCDPISGHTALYWYRQSLGQGLEFLIYFQGNSAPDKSGLPSDRFSAERTGGSVSTLTIQRTQQEDSAVYLCASSLGRTSGYNEQFFGPGTRLTVL.